One T cell receptor beta chain is described in this entry. These data are taken from a study of Ad26.COV2.S vaccination and SARS-CoV-2 variants. Turning to the study itself: Participant was drawn from the COV1001 Ad26.COV2.S trial arm.

Treatment meaning: some 20 received Ad26.COV2.S at low or high dose, single or two shots; about five received placebo; per-sample allocation not given. Each sample was drawn 63 days after the first injection (of vaccine or placebo). Sequencing was performed with immunoSEQ multiplex PCR; in TCRdb, only in-frame clones are kept and a portion is missing. Altogether some 350,000 clones are present, around 90% being singletons, with the ten largest covering over 5%. The material was peripheral blood, obtained in a trial of Ad26.COV2.S vaccine versus placebo. The receptor comes from a person aged 18 to 65 who received the Ad26.COV2.S COVID-19 vaccine or a placebo.

CDR3 nucleotide sequence: TGTGCCAGCAGCGCAGAGGGGGGGCGGGAGACCCAGTACTTC. It codes for CASSAEGGRETQYF. The V and J genes are TRBV7-9 and TRBJ2-5, with D possibly matching TRBD2 (7 bases). CDR1 SEHNR and CDR2 FQNEAQ come from the germline V gene (reference sequence). The ends were cut back, 5 bases at V and 5 bases at J, with 15 bases in the middle. The length of the CDR3 is 14 residues.